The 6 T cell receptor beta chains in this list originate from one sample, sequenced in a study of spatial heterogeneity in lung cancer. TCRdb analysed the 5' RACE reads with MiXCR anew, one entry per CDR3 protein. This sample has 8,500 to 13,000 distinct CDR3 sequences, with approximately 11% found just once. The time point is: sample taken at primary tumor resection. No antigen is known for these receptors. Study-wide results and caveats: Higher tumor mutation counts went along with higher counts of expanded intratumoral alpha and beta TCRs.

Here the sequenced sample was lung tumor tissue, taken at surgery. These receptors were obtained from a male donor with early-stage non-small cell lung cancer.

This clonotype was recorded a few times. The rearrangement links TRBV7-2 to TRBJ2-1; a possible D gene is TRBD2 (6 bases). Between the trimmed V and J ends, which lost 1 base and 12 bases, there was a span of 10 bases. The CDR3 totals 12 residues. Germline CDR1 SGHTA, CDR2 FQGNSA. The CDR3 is CASSLGGGAQFF. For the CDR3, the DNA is TGTGCCAGCAGCTTAGGGGGCGGGGCGCAGTTCTTC. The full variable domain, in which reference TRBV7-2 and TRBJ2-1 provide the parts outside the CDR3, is GAGVSQSPSNKVTEKGKDVELRCDPISGHTALYWYRQSLGQGLEFLIYFQGNSAPDKSGLPSDRFSAERTGGSVSTLTIQRTQQEDSAVYLCASSLGGGAQFFGPGTRLTVL.

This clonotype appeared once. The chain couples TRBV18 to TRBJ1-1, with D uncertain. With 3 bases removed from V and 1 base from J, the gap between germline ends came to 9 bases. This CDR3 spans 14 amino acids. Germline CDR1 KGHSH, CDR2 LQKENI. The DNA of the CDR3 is TGTGCCAGCTCACCCCCGGGGAAGAACACTGAAGCTTTCTTT. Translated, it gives CASSPPGKNTEAFF.

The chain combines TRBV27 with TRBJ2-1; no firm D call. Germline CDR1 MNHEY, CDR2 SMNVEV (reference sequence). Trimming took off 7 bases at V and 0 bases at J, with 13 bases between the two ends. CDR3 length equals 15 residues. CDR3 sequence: CASTFNPSSYNEQFF. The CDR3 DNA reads TGTGCCAGCACCTTCAACCCGAGCTCCTACAATGAGCAGTTCTTC.

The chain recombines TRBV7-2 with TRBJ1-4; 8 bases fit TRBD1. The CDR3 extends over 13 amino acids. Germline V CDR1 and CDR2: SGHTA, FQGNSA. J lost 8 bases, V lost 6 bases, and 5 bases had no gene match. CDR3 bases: TGTGCCAGCAGTAGGACAGGGAACGAAAAACTGTTTTTT. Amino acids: CASSRTGNEKLFF.

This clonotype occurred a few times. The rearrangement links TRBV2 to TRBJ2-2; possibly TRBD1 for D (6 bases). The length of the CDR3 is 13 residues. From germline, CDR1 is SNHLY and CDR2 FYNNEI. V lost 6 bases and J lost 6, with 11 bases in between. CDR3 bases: TGTGCCAGCAGGAGGGGGAATTCCGGGGAGCTGTTTTTT. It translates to CASRRGNSGELFF.

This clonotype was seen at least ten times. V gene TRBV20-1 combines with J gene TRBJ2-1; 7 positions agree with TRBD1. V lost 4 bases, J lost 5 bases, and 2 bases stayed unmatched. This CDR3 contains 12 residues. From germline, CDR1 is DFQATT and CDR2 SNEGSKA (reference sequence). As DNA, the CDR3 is TGCAGTGCTACTGACAGGGACAATGAGCAGTTCTTC. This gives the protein CSATDRDNEQFF.